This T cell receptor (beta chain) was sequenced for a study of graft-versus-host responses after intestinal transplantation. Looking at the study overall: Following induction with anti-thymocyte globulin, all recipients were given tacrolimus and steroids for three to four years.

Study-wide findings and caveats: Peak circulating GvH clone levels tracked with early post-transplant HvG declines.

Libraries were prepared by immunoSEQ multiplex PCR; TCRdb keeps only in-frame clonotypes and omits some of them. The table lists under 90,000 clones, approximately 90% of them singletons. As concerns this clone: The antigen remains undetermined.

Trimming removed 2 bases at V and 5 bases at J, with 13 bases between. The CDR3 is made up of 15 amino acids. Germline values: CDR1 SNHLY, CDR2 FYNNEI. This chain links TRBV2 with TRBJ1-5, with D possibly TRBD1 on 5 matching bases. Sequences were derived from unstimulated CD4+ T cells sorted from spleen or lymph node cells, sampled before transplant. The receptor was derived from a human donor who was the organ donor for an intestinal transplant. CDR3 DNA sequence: TGTGCCAGCAGTGAAACCGGGACTGGCTATCAGCCCCAGCATTTT. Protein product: CASSETGTGYQPQHF.